The source of this TCR beta chain is a study of T cells in Graves' hyperthyroidism and ophthalmopathy (dated by TCRdb to between 2018 and 2021). Background on the whole study: Peripheral blood samples were taken at initial diagnosis, before any treatment was given. Whether ophthalmopathy could be predicted prospectively was tested in an independent validation cohort made up of about 20 hyperthyroidism patients plus 17 patients who later progressed to ophthalmopathy. For training and testing, the roughly 97 patients in the discovery cohort were randomly divided in a 7:3 ratio. To identify TCR V-J signatures that set the groups apart, the researchers used a discovery cohort of 90 to 100 patients, made up of about 44 with Graves' ophthalmopathy and about 60 with stable Graves' hyperthyroidism. The study also compared thyroid tissue and blood T-cell repertoires from more than 5 Graves' hyperthyroidism patients. The paper describes TCR Vbeta CDR3 sequencing of more than 120 peripheral blood samples, made up of roughly 45 ophthalmopathy patients, approximately 76 hyperthyroidism patients and 17 progressor patients. Once sampling was done, hyperthyroidism patients were given methimazole at a starting dose of 30 mg daily, whereas ophthalmopathy patients were given high-dose intravenous methylprednisolone. General conclusions and limits of the study: In validation, the model predicted progression to ophthalmopathy with 60% to 71% sensitivity and roughly 75% specificity, a median of 6.5 months before onset. In cross-validation, a model built on a 13 V-J signature told ophthalmopathy apart from stable hyperthyroidism with over 85% sensitivity and about 81% specificity, and in testing the same model reached 80%/75%. Most expanded thyroid clonotypes (frequency above 0.001) were also found in blood, which suggests that blood repertoires may mirror thyroid immune responses. No statistical method was used to fix the sample size in advance, and group allocation was not hidden from the investigators.

Comment on this clonotype: It lacks a known antigen. No per-base quality is available; no much larger clone lies one base away.

Stable Graves' hyperthyroidism was defined as no progression to ophthalmopathy during 18 months of follow-up. The hyperthyroidism patients were between 18 and 65 years old and newly diagnosed, with a disease duration of less than 2 months. The study excluded patients with uncontrolled infections, other autoimmune diseases, pregnancy or lactation. Diagnoses were established on the basis of clinical symptoms, serum thyroxine and TRAb, thyroid ultrasound, and orbital computed tomography. Ficoll-Paque density gradient centrifugation was used to isolate PBMCs from approximately 11 ml of fresh peripheral blood. Total RNA was extracted using Trizol reagent, and RNA quality was assessed on an Agilent 2100 Bioanalyzer. The TCR beta CDR3 regions were amplified from RNA transcripts. The first round of RT-PCR for the TCR CDR3 was performed with the HTBI primer set and the Qiagen OneStep RT-PCR kit. Libraries were constructed in a second round of multiplex PCR, after which size selection and purification were performed. Sequencing of the libraries was done on an Illumina HiSeq2000 using paired-end 100 bp reads. Processing in the source paper ran as follows. SOAPnuke was used to process the raw data, with reads discarded if the reads contained adapters or uncalled bases, had a mean Phred below 15, or lacked an exact constant-primer or identifier match. High-quality paired reads were merged with COPE v1.2.5, and unique nucleotide sequences were defined as clonotypes. MiTCR v1.1 was used to align clonotypes to the IMGT TRBV, TRBD and TRBJ reference segments. Only V-J combinations with frequency above 0.0001, covering 99% to 99.2% of repertoires, were analysed. A TCS score was defined as the ratio between F50 (clonal expansion) and ExV (chaos), using BLOSUM62-based TCRdist between CDR3 peptides within each V-J. Welch's t-statistics and random forest reduced roughly 540 V-J features to around 14, which were used in a naive Bayes classifier (R e1071). The public reads were reprocessed in TCRdb via fastp at Q25 and MiXCR, keeping in-frame beta chains. When rows share a CDR3 protein, they turn into one entry using the most common DNA and genes. The V and J calls and clone size come from TCRdb's table, not from the authors' own analysis. The sample data list under 350,000 distinct CDR3 sequences, and over 15% of these were observed just once. Clones ranked in the top ten supply under 55% of the sample.

Looking up the germline V gene yields CDR1 SGHDT and CDR2 YYEEEE. Inclusive of the bounding cysteine and phenylalanine, the CDR3 is 16 residues long. Here the CDR3 DNA is all that survives: 48 bases in frame from base 1. V ends up 5 bases short and J 6 bases short, with an unmatched junction base count of 10. The chain couples TRBV5-6 to TRBJ2-3; 12 bases in the junction line up with TRBD2. This receptor was taken from a woman in her forties or fifties with Graves' hyperthyroidism. The sequenced sample consisted of blood. CDR3 region: CASRRTSGEGWDTQYF. The base sequence is TGTGCCAGCAGAAGGACTAGCGGGGAGGGTTGGGATACGCAGTATTTT.